This TCR beta chain appears in the sequencing data of a study of T cell responses to AZD1222 COVID-19 vaccine. Comments on this clone: What it binds is unknown.

General study points: Spike regions recognized by vaccine-associated CD4 TCRs spanned the protein, led by 160-218 and 743-854.

TCRdb's table, derived via immunoSEQ multiplex PCR, lists solely in-frame clones and lacks some. This sample has nearly 95,000 clones, with 90% found just once. This CDR3 region has 14 residues. The V end was cut by 3 bases, the J end by 3 bases, with 9 bases between. Germline V gives CDR1 MNHEY, CDR2 SVGAGI. Material: peripheral blood, obtained on day 0 of AZD1222 vaccination. This clonotype originated in an adult in good health. This chain connects TRBV6-5 to TRBJ1-5; the D gene is possibly TRBD1 (5 bases). CDR3 bases: TGTGCCAGCAGTTATGACAGAATCAATCAGCCCCAGCATTTT. Translation: CASSYDRINQPQHF.